These 27 T cell receptor beta chains originate from one sample sequenced in a study of T cells in Graves' hyperthyroidism and ophthalmopathy. RNA transcripts gave rise to amplified TCR beta CDR3 regions. When the TCR CDR3 underwent first-round RT-PCR, the HTBI primer set was used. MiXCR, run by TCRdb on the multiplex PCR reads, gives a single entry per CDR3 protein. The top ten clones hold roughly 7% of a sample with around 600,000 distinct CDR3 sequences, approximately 14% of them seen once. Sequenced material: blood. The origin of the receptors is a woman under 30 with Graves' ophthalmopathy.

The V call is TRBV3-1, the J call TRBJ2-1, with 8 bases lining up with TRBD2. CDR1 LGHDT and CDR2 YNNKEL come from the germline V gene (reference sequence). The CDR3 runs 18 residues. J was trimmed by 6 bases and V by 0 bases; bases with no gene match: 13. This chain's CDR3 is CASSQEPELQRGSNEQFF. The CDR3 DNA sequence: TGTGCCAGCAGCCAAGAACCGGAACTACAGCGGGGGTCCAATGAGCAGTTCTTC.

The rearrangement joins TRBV27 to TRBJ2-6; 7 nucleotides line up with TRBD1. CDR3 length equals 15 residues. Germline trimming cut 4 bases from V and 3 bases from J; bases unmatched to any gene: 3. The germline gives CDR1 MNHEY, CDR2 SMNVEV (reference sequence). CDR3: CASSSGGFGANVLTF. In DNA, the CDR3 is TGTGCCAGCAGTTCAGGGGGTTTTGGGGCCAACGTCCTGACTTTC.

This clonotype was observed a few times. The rearrangement joins TRBV20-1 to TRBJ2-1; a weak D match, TRBD2 (6 bases). The CDR3 contains 13 residues. Germline loops: CDR1 DFQATT, CDR2 SNEGSKA (reference sequence). The ends were cut back, 5 bases at V and 4 bases at J, with 12 bases in the middle. DNA of the CDR3: TGCAGTGCTTGGGGACTTTTATACAATGAGCAGTTCTTC. Translated: CSAWGLLYNEQFF.

This clonotype was counted only a few times. V and J are TRBV20-1 and TRBJ2-7; 7 nucleotides line up with TRBD1. The CDR3 totals 15 residues. V lost 0 bases and J lost 4; bases outside the gene matches: 9. In germline, CDR1 is DFQATT, CDR2 SNEGSKA (reference sequence). CDR3 region: CSAREDRAVGYEQYF. The CDR3 nucleotides read TGCAGTGCTAGAGAAGACAGGGCGGTGGGGTACGAGCAGTACTTC.

This clonotype was detected a few times. The J gene is TRBJ2-1, the V gene TRBV5-6; D is perhaps TRBD2 (6 bases). Trimming stripped 4 bases from V and 0 bases from J, with 11 bases between. The CDR3 totals 15 residues. Germline assignment: CDR1 SGHDT and CDR2 YYEEEE. CDR3 nucleotide sequence: TGTGCCAGCAGCGGGTTGGGGGGCTCCTACAATGAGCAGTTCTTC. Encoded protein: CASSGLGGSYNEQFF. The variable domain in full, with the rest retrieved from reference TRBV5-6 and TRBJ2-1, is DAGVTQSPTHLIKTRGQQVTLRCSPKSGHDTVSWYQQALGQGPQFIFQYYEEEERQRGNFPDRFSGHQFPNYSSELNVNALLLGDSALYLCASSGLGGSYNEQFFGPGTRLTVL.

Concerning this clonotype itself: A read error may account for a junction end that differs from germline. The rearrangement joins TRBV6-1 to TRBJ2-2, with D possibly being TRBD1 (6 bases). This CDR3 comprises 14 residues. The germline V gene encodes CDR1 MNHNS and CDR2 SASEGT. The CDR3 loop is CAISEFGGAGELFF. DNA of the CDR3: TGTGCCATCAGTGAGTTTGGGGGCGCCGGGGAGCTGTTTTTT.

This clonotype was picked up a small number of times. CDR3 region: CASSDGQFNQPQHF. CDR3 nucleotides: TGTGCCAGCAGTGACGGACAGTTTAATCAGCCCCAGCATTTT. The V call is TRBV25-1, the J call TRBJ1-5; maybe TRBD1 (6 bases). Germline CDR1 MGHDK, CDR2 SYGVNS. The CDR3 consists of 14 residues. V lost 3 bases and J 4 bases, leaving 10 bases between the germline ends.

This clonotype was seen at least ten times. The chain links TRBV7-6 to TRBJ1-4; 10 nucleotides match TRBD1. The V and J ends lost 3 bases and 9 bases, in that order; junction bases with no gene match: 7. Germline V lookup: CDR1 SGHVS, CDR2 FNYEAQ. The CDR3 has 15 amino acids. This CDR3 reads CASSLTRDRGQKLFF. The DNA of the CDR3 is TGTGCCAGCAGCTTGACCCGGGACAGGGGTCAAAAACTGTTTTTT.

The chain links TRBV9 to TRBJ2-1, with 9 nucleotides matching TRBD2. This CDR3 region has 16 residues. After removal of 0 bases from V and 2 bases from J, the junction contained 3 bases not matched to a gene. Germline V gene lookup returns CDR1 SGDLS and CDR2 YYNGEE. Here the CDR3 reads CASSVGREGTYNEQFF. The CDR3, as DNA: TGTGCCAGCAGCGTAGGGCGGGAGGGTACCTACAATGAGCAGTTCTTC.

The chain carries TRBV6-1 and TRBJ1-5, with unresolved D. The V gene's germline CDR1 is MNHNS and CDR2 SASEGT. The ends were cut back, 0 bases at V and 8 bases at J, with 23 bases in the middle. The CDR3 extends over 18 amino acids. CDR3 bases: TGTGCCAGCAGTGAAGCGGGTGGTGCAACAATCTTGGGGAAGCCCCAGCATTTT. Translation: CASSEAGGATILGKPQHF.

CDR3 bases: TGTGCCAGTAGTATAGATCCAGTGGGAGGGTACCAAGAGACCCAGTACTTC. This translates into CASSIDPVGGYQETQYF. The chain links TRBV19 to TRBJ2-5, with 7 bases fitting TRBD2. Germline loops: CDR1 LNHDA, CDR2 SQIVND (reference sequence). The trim removed 0 bases at V and 0 bases at J, leaving 7 bases unmatched. The CDR3 contains 17 residues.

This clonotype was recorded at least ten times. The gene calls are TRBV6-1 and TRBJ2-5; D is perhaps TRBD1 or TRBD2 (5 bases each). The CDR3 has 16 amino acids. V lost 2 bases to trimming and J lost 4 bases, with 17 bases between them. In germline, CDR1 is MNHNS, CDR2 SASEGT. CDR3 amino acids: CASSERGRAHGETQYF. In DNA, the CDR3 is TGTGCCAGCAGTGAACGGGGCAGGGCTCACGGAGAGACCCAGTACTTC.

This clonotype was seen repeatedly, ten times or more. The rearrangement uses TRBV6-1 and TRBJ1-1, with 7 bases fitting TRBD1. The CDR3 is 15 amino acids. J gave up 5 bases and V 1 base, and 7 bases lay outside the gene matches. Germline V CDR1 and CDR2: MNHNS, SASEGT. The CDR3 sequence is CASSEGRGRFTEAFF. In nucleotides, the CDR3 is TGTGCCAGCAGTGAAGGGAGGGGGCGTTTTACTGAAGCTTTCTTT.

Many counts were recorded for this clonotype. This chain joins TRBV19 and TRBJ1-5; 7 bases align to TRBD1. V dropped 3 bases and J dropped 4; count of bases not matched to a gene: 9. Germline CDR1 LNHDA, CDR2 SQIVND (reference sequence). CDR3 length: 16 amino acids. The CDR3 loop is CASSMGKDRANQPQHF. CDR3 DNA: TGTGCCAGTAGTATGGGGAAAGACAGGGCGAATCAGCCCCAGCATTTT.

The chain carries TRBV11-2 and TRBJ1-2; no clear D gene. Trimming shortened V by 5 bases and J by 7 bases, and 14 bases separated the two germline ends. The CDR3 is made up of 13 amino acids. Germline assignment: CDR1 SGHAT and CDR2 FQNNGV. The CDR3 protein is CASSPKWMGGYTF. The CDR3 DNA reads TGTGCCAGCAGCCCTAAGTGGATGGGTGGCTACACCTTC.

The chain carries TRBV9 and TRBJ2-1; 7 bases align to TRBD2. V shed 4 bases and J 2 bases; nucleotides not matched to a gene: 6. The CDR3 runs to 15 residues. Germline V gives CDR1 SGDLS, CDR2 YYNGEE. Written as DNA, the CDR3 is TGTGCCAGCAGCTCAGCGGGGTTCGCCTACAATGAGCAGTTCTTC. The encoded protein is CASSSAGFAYNEQFF.

This clonotype appeared many times. V and J are TRBV5-6 and TRBJ2-1, with D possibly being TRBD1 or TRBD2 (5 bases each). CDR1 is SGHDT, CDR2 YYEEEE, per germline. V was cut by 3 bases and J by 7 bases, with 11 bases left in between. There are 13 residues in the CDR3. DNA of the CDR3: TGTGCCAGCAGCTGGGACCTCGGGAATGAGCAGTTCTTC. Protein: CASSWDLGNEQFF.

This clonotype was counted a few times. The CDR3 is CASSLEGNGAGEAFF. As DNA, the CDR3 is TGTGCCAGCAGTTTAGAAGGTAACGGTGCGGGAGAGGCTTTCTTT. The rearrangement links TRBV12-3 or TRBV12-4 to TRBJ1-1; D is uncertain. This CDR3 comprises 15 residues. V was clipped by 1 base and J by 11 bases, with 20 bases between them.

This rearrangement joins TRBV11-3 to TRBJ2-7, with D perhaps given as TRBD1 or TRBD2 (5 bases each). Trimming removed 0 bases at V and 4 bases at J, with 10 bases between. This CDR3 has 14 residues. The germline gives CDR1 SGHNT, CDR2 YENEEA. This chain's CDR3 is CASSLEGTLYEQYF. As DNA, the CDR3 is TGTGCCAGCAGCTTAGAGGGGACCCTATACGAGCAGTACTTC.

This clonotype was seen only a few times. The V gene is TRBV30, the J gene TRBJ1-3; D is undetermined. Trimming shortened V by 7 bases and J by 4 bases, and 11 bases separated the two germline ends. Germline CDR1 is GTSNPN and CDR2 is SVGIG (reference sequence). The CDR3 runs to 12 residues. Here the CDR3 reads CALEYWGNTIYF. CDR3 sequence (DNA): TGTGCCTTGGAGTACTGGGGAAACACCATATATTTT.

At least ten counts were recorded for this clonotype. The rearrangement links TRBV30 to TRBJ2-1; D call uncertain. Germline CDR1 reads GTSNPN; CDR2 reads SVGIG (reference sequence). Trimming left V 5 bases short and J 4 bases short, with 9 bases between. This CDR3 is 12 amino acids long. CDR3 in amino acids: CAWLRAYNEQFF. CDR3 bases: TGTGCCTGGTTACGGGCTTACAATGAGCAGTTCTTC.

This rearrangement joins TRBV2 to TRBJ2-2; 11 positions agree with TRBD1. The junction had 5 bases not matched to a gene; V was cut back by 7 bases and J by 4 bases. Germline CDR1 is SNHLY and CDR2 is FYNNEI. The CDR3 runs to 15 residues. The CDR3 spells CASTGQGVGTGELFF. DNA of the CDR3: TGTGCCAGCACGGGACAGGGGGTGGGCACCGGGGAGCTGTTTTTT.

This clonotype was seen only a few times. This chain connects TRBV20-1 to TRBJ2-5; D might be TRBD2 (5 bases). V lost 0 bases and J lost 1, with 9 bases in between. The CDR3 is made up of 14 amino acids. The germline V gene has CDR1 DFQATT and CDR2 SNEGSKA (reference sequence). The DNA of the CDR3 is TGCAGTGCTAGAGATCCCAGCGGCCAAGAGACCCAGTACTTC. Translated: CSARDPSGQETQYF.

Many counts were recorded for this clonotype. The chain couples TRBV7-2 to TRBJ2-1; D ambiguous. Germline lookup yields CDR1 SGHTA and CDR2 FQGNSA. This CDR3 contains 14 residues. The V end lost 5 bases, the J end lost 4 bases, and 12 bases lay between the germline ends. CDR3 loop: CASSPDGLYNEQFF. For the CDR3, the DNA is TGTGCCAGCAGCCCGGACGGCCTATACAATGAGCAGTTCTTC.

This sequence joins TRBV2 and TRBJ1-5; 9 bases agree with TRBD1. V trimming: 2 bases; J trimming: 6 bases; junction bases outside the gene matches: 8. In germline, CDR1 is SNHLY, CDR2 FYNNEI. This CDR3 comprises 16 residues. CDR3 sequence (DNA): TGTGCCAGCAGTGAATGGGACAGGGTAGTGAGTCAGCCCCAGCATTTT. It yields the protein CASSEWDRVVSQPQHF.

The rearrangement joins TRBV7-8 to TRBJ2-2; the match to TRBD2 covers 8 bases. With 5 bases clipped from V and 5 bases from J, the junction kept 7 bases outside the gene matches. CDR3 length equals 15 residues. CDR1 is SGHVS and CDR2 is FQNEAQ in the germline V gene. Written as DNA, the CDR3 is TGTGCCAGCAGCCGAGGGGCTAGCGGGACCGGGGAGCTGTTTTTT. Translated: CASSRGASGTGELFF.

This clonotype occurred many times. The V gene is TRBV10-3, the J gene TRBJ1-1; D unresolved. The CDR3 has 11 residues. Per germline, CDR1 ENHRY and CDR2 SYGVKD. V shed 6 bases and J shed 8 bases, with 10 bases lying between them. The CDR3 nucleotides read TGTGCCATCAGCCGTGGGGTGGAAGCTTTCTTT. Translation gives CAISRGVEAFF.